The rows below give T cell receptor beta chains drawn from one sample of a study of monozygotic twins with cystic fibrosis. Method: immunoSEQ multiplex PCR; TCRdb's copy keeps in-frame clones and lacks some. The sample holds around 33,000 clones, over 70% seen once. The sequenced material came from blood. These receptors all stem from a girl aged 2-15 years with cystic fibrosis. Both conserved end residues are part of each CDR3. A D gene is named only where the DNA matches it firmly. Rows may omit the clone size; those that give it use once, few, many or a size class.

D gene: TRBD1; clone size: -; V gene: TRBV15; J gene: TRBJ1-2; CDR3 DNA: TGTGCCACCAGCATTGGAGGGACAGGGGGTGGCTACACCTTC; CDR3 protein: CATSIGGTGGGYTF
D gene: -; clone size: -; V gene: TRBV7-2; J gene: TRBJ2-4; CDR3 DNA: TGTGCCAGCAGCTTAGTCACGGCTAAAGCCAAAAACATTCAGTACTTC; CDR3 protein: CASSLVTAKAKNIQYF
D gene: -; clone size: -; V gene: TRBV30; J gene: TRBJ1-3; CDR3 DNA: TGTGCCTGGAGTTTTGGACCTTTAGGCTCTGGAAACACCATATATTTT; CDR3 protein: CAWSFGPLGSGNTIYF
D gene: -; clone size: -; V gene: TRBV15; J gene: TRBJ1-1; CDR3 DNA: TGTGCCACCAGAACGGGACTGCCGAACACTGAAGCTTTCTTT; CDR3 protein: CATRTGLPNTEAFF
D gene: TRBD2; clone size: -; V gene: TRBV7-9; J gene: TRBJ2-7; CDR3 DNA: TGTGCCAGCAGCTTAGATAATCCCTTCGGGGGGATCTACGAGCAGTACTTC; CDR3 protein: CASSLDNPFGGIYEQYF
D gene: -; clone size: -; V gene: TRBV15; J gene: TRBJ2-7; CDR3 DNA: TGTGCCACCAGCAGAGATCCGACAGGCGGTCTGAACGAGCAGTACTTC; CDR3 protein: CATSRDPTGGLNEQYF
D gene: TRBD1; clone size: -; V gene: TRBV19; J gene: TRBJ1-1; CDR3 DNA: TGTGCCAGTAGTACAGGACAGGGGCTGAACACTGAAGCTTTCTTT; CDR3 protein: CASSTGQGLNTEAFF
D gene: -; clone size: few; V gene: TRBV4-1; J gene: TRBJ1-3; CDR3 DNA: TGCGCCAGCAGCCAAGATCTAGAGGACTTCTCTGGAAACACCATATATTTT; CDR3 protein: CASSQDLEDFSGNTIYF
D gene: -; clone size: once; V gene: TRBV15; J gene: TRBJ2-7; CDR3 DNA: TGTGCCACCAGCAGAGAAGGCAGCGGCTCCTACGAGCAGTACTTC; CDR3 protein: CATSREGSGSYEQYF
D gene: -; clone size: -; V gene: TRBV10-3; J gene: TRBJ1-5; CDR3 DNA: TGTGCCATCAGTGATAATGCCAGGAATCAGCCCCAGCATTTT; CDR3 protein: CAISDNARNQPQHF
D gene: TRBD1; clone size: once; V gene: TRBV5-6; J gene: TRBJ2-2; CDR3 DNA: TGTGCCAGCAGCCCGATCGAGGACAGGGCGGACACCGGGGAGCTGTTTTTT; CDR3 protein: CASSPIEDRADTGELFF
D gene: TRBD1; clone size: -; V gene: TRBV7-9; J gene: TRBJ1-6; CDR3 DNA: TGTGCCAGCAGCTCCCCGGGACAGGGGAAGAGCTCCTATAATTCACCCCTCCACTTT; CDR3 protein: CASSSPGQGKSSYNSPLHF
D gene: TRBD2; clone size: -; V gene: TRBV2; J gene: TRBJ2-3; CDR3 DNA: TGTGCCAGCAGTGAATGGTATGGGTTTCTACGGGGGGGCCGCACAGATACGCAGTATTTT; CDR3 protein: CASSEWYGFLRGGRTDTQYF